This T cell receptor (beta chain) was identified in a study of vaccination and CD4 T cells after COVID-19. Study-level information: Overlapping SARS-CoV-2, HCoV-NL63, HCoV-OC43 and HCoV-229E spike peptides stimulated the cells.

Study-wide results and limits: A comparatively limited set of convalescent patients was examined, with no early post-infection timepoints.

The CDR3 sequence is 13 residues long. CDR1 SGHTA and CDR2 FQGNSA come from the germline V gene. Cultured CD4+ T-cell DNA underwent Oncomine TCR Beta short-read sequencing. Cultures of CD4+ T cells served as the source for extracting genomic DNA. MiXCR, run by TCRdb on the PCR reads, gives a single entry per CDR3 protein. This table holds around 15,000 distinct CDR3 sequences, roughly 74% found once. Treatment defined: approximately 9-day PBMC culture with coronavirus spike peptide pools or control peptides (ViraFEST assay). Comment on this clonotype: Its target is unknown. A junction end diverges from the germline sequence, so it may reflect a read error.

The source was CD4+ T cells from blood, cultured in vitro, collected after SARS-CoV-2 vaccination. This sequence originates from a human donor who received a COVID-19 vaccine. V is TRBV7-2 and J is TRBJ2-5; D ambiguous. CDR3 bases: TGTGCCAGCAGTTTAGAGTACCAAGAGACCCAGTACTTC. Encoded protein: CASSLEYQETQYF.